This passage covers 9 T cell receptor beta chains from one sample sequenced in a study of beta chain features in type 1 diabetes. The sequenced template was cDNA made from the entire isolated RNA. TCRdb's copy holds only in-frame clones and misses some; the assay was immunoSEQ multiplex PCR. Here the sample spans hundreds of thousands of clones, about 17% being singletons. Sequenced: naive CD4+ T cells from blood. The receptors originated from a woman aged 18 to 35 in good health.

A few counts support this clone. The CDR3 DNA reads TGTGCCAGTGCCATACTAGCGACTGGAGATACGCAGTATTTT. Translating it yields CASAILATGDTQYF. The V gene is TRBV18, the J gene TRBJ2-3; TRBD2 aligns across 7 bases. The CDR3 has 14 amino acids. Trimming took 9 bases from V and 5 from J; bases not matched to a gene: 11. Germline V gene data show CDR1 as KGHSH and CDR2 as LQKENI.

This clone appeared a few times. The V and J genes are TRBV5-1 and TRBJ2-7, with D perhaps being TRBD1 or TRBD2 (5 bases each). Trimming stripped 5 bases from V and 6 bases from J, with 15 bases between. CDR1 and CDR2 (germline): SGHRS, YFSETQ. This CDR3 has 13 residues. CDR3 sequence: CASRGVLDPEQYF. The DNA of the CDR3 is TGCGCCAGCAGGGGGGTCCTCGACCCCGAGCAGTACTTC.

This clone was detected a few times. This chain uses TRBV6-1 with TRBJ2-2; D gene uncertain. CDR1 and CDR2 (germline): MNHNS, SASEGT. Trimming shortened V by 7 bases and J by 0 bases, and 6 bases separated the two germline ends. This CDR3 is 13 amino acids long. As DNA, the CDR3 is TGTGCCAGCACAGAGACGAACACCGGGGAGCTGTTTTTT. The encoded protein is CASTETNTGELFF.

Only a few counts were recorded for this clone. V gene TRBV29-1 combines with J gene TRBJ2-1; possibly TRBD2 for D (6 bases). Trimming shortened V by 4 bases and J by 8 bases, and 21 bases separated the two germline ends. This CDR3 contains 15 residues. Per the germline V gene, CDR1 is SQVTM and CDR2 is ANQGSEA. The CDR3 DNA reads TGCAGCGTTGGGCTCATGATGGCGGGGAACGATGAGCAGTTCTTC. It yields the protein CSVGLMMAGNDEQFF.

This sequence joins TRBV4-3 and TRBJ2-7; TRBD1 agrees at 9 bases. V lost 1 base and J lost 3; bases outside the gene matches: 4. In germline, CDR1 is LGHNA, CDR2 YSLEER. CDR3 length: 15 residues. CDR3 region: CASSQVGTGFYEQYF. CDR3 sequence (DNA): TGCGCCAGCAGCCAAGTTGGGACAGGGTTCTACGAGCAGTACTTC.

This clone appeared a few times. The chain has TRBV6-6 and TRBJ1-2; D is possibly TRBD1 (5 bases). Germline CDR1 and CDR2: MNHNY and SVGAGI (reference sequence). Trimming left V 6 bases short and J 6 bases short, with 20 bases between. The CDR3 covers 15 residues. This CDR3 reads CASRFIRTQADGYTF. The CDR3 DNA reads TGTGCCAGCAGGTTCATAAGGACACAAGCGGATGGCTACACCTTC.

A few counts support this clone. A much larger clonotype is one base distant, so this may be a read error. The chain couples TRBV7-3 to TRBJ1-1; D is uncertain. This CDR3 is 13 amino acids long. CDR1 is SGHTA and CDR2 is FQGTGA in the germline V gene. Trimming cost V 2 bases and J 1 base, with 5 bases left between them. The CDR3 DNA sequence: TGTGCCAGCAGCTTAGAAAGGAACACTGAAGCTTTCTTT. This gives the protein CASSLERNTEAFF.

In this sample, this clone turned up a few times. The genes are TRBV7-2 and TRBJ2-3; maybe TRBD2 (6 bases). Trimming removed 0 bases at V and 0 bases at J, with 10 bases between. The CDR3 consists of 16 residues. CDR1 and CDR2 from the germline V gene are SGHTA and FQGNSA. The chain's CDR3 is CASSLAGGTSTDTQYF. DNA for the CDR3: TGTGCCAGCAGCTTAGCGGGAGGTACTAGCACAGATACGCAGTATTTT.

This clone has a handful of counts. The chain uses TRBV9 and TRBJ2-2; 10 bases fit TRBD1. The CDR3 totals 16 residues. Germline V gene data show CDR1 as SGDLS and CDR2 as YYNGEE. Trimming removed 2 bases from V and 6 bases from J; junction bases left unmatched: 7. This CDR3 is CASSVGQGVKSGELFF. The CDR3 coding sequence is TGTGCCAGCAGCGTCGGACAGGGGGTAAAGTCCGGGGAGCTGTTTTTT.